This TCR beta chain was identified during a study of blood T cell repertoires in COVID-19. Study at large: The United States, Italy and Spain provided the acute and convalescent COVID-19 samples.

Trimming shortened V by 8 bases and J by 4 bases, and 12 bases separated the two germline ends. CDR1 MGHDK and CDR2 SYGVNS come from the germline V gene. CDR3 length equals 13 residues. Measured with immunoSEQ multiplex PCR; TCRdb has only the in-frame clones, and not every one. Of about 350,000 clones listed, roughly 87% are singletons. Cohort 3 recovered donors had two negative PCRs, clearance, or symptom resolution. The clonotype comes from a woman aged 25-40 years who had recovered from COVID-19. The sequencing sample was made of PBMCs or T cells enriched from blood (not recorded which). The chain carries TRBV25-1 and TRBJ1-3; no reliable D call. CDR3 bases: TGTGCCAGCGAGGAGTCAGCCGGAAACACCATATATTTT. Its protein product is CASEESAGNTIYF.